This T cell receptor beta chain originates from a study of regulatory T cells in long-lasting Graves disease. Assembly of TCR beta libraries relied on iRepertoire HTBI primers together with Arm-PCR of CDR3 regions. Original processing notes: Sequenced samples collectively carried 55 to 80 TRBV and some 15 TRBJ segments. TCRdb itself ran the multiplex PCR reads through MiXCR, one entry per CDR3 protein. The V and J calls follow TCRdb's processing rather than the paper's. Among some 400,000 distinct CDR3 sequences listed, about 15% were seen once. The CDR3 contains 16 residues. The germline CDR1 and CDR2 sequences are PRHDT and FYEKMQ (reference sequence). The V and J ends lost 6 bases and 0 bases respectively, with 12 bases between them. The time point: newly diagnosed GD, antithyroid drugs for less than 3 months. Preparation of the TCR library used RNA extracted from PBMCs. Graves' disease was diagnosed by American Thyroid Association guidelines.

The same sample was also used in a study of T cells in Graves' hyperthyroidism and ophthalmopathy. That publication notes: For Graves' hyperthyroidism to be stable, ophthalmopathy could not progress within 18 months.

The sequence was collected from a woman in her thirties with Graves disease. The V gene is TRBV13, the J gene TRBJ1-6; TRBD1 is a possible D gene (6 bases). Sequenced here: peripheral blood mononuclear cells (PBMCs), sampled at new diagnosis, from a patient treated with antithyroid drugs. The CDR3: CASSSDRTSYNSPLHF. The CDR3 nucleotides read TGTGCCAGCAGTTCCGACAGGACCTCCTATAATTCACCCCTCCACTTT.